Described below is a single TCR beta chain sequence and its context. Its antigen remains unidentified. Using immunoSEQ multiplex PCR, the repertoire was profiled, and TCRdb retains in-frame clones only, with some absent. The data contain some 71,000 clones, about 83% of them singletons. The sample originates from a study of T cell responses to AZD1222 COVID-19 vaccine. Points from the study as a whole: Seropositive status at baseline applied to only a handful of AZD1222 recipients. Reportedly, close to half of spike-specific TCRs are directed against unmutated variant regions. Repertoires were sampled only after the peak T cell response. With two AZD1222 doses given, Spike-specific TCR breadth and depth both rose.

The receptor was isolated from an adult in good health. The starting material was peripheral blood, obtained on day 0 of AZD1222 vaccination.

The CDR3 DNA follows: TGTGCCAGCAGCTTAGAGAGAAACACTGAAGCTTTCTTT. Residues: CASSLERNTEAFF. The J gene is TRBJ1-1, the V gene TRBV7-9; D is ambiguous. This CDR3 region has 13 residues. V was clipped by 1 base and J by 2 bases, with 5 bases between them. Per the germline V gene, CDR1 is SEHNR and CDR2 is FQNEAQ (reference sequence).